This TCR beta chain was captured in a study of blood T cell repertoires in COVID-19. On the study more broadly: From the United States, Italy and Spain came samples of acute and convalescent COVID-19. Nucleic acid was either cDNA or gDNA, and it came from T cells, B-cell-depleted T cells, or PBMCs.

Authors' data handling: Estimated nucleated cell counts came from reference gene primer amplification. Measured with immunoSEQ multiplex PCR; TCRdb has only the in-frame clones, and not every one. The DNA gave D and trimming, while V, J and clone size come from that table. The profile shows roughly 300,000 clones, around four fifths of them singletons. Germline V gives CDR1 LNHDA, CDR2 SQIVND (reference sequence). Trimming cost V 5 bases and J 6 bases; bases outside gene matches: 3. CDR3 size: 14 residues. Sequenced: peripheral blood. The chain recombines TRBV19 with TRBJ2-4; 11 bases align to TRBD1. The TCR comes from a woman aged 50 to 60 with acute or convalescent COVID-19. The CDR3 DNA is TGTGCCAGTAGTCGGGACAGGGGGGGAAACATTCAGTACTTC. Protein sequence: CASSRDRGGNIQYF.